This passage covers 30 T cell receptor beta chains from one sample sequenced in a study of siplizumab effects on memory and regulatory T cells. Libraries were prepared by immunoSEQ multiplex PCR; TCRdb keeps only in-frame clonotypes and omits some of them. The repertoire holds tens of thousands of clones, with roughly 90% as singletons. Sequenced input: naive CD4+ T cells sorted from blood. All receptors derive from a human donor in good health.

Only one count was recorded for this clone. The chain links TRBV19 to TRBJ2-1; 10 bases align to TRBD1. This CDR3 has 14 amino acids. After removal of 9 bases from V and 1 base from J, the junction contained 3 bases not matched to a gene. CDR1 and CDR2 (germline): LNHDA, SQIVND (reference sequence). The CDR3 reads CASRGQGSYNEQFF. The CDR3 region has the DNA TGTGCCAGCCGGGGACAGGGGTCCTACAATGAGCAGTTCTTC.

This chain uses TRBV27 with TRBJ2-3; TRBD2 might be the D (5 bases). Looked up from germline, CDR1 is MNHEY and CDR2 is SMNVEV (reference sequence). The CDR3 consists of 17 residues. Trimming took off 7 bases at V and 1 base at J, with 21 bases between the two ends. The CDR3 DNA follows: TGTGCCAGCACCAATTTAGAGTCTGGGCGGGGCACAGATACGCAGTATTTT. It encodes CASTNLESGRGTDTQYF.

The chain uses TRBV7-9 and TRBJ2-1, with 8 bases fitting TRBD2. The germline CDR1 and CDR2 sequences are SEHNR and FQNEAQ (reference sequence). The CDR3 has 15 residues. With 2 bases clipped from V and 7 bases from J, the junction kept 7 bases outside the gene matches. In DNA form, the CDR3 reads TGTGCCAGCAGCTTATGGCGACTAGCGACAAATGAGCAGTTCTTC. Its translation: CASSLWRLATNEQFF.

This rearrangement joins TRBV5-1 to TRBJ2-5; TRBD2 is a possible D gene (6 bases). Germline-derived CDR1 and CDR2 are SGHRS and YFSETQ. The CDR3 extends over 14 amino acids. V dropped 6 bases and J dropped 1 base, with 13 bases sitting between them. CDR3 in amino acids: CASTEVGGQETQYF. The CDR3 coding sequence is TGCGCCAGCACAGAGGTGGGGGGCCAAGAGACCCAGTACTTC.

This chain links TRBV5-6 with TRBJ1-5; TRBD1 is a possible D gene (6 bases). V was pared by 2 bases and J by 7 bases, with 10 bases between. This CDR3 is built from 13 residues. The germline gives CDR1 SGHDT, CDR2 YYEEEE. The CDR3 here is CASSLQGGQPQHF. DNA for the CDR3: TGTGCCAGCAGCTTACAGGGTGGACAGCCCCAGCATTTT.

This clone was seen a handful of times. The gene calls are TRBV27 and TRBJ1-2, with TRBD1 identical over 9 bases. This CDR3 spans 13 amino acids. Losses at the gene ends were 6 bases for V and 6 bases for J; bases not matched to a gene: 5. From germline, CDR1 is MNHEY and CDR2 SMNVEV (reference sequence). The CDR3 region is CASRKTGGDGYTF. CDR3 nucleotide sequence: TGTGCCAGCAGGAAGACAGGGGGAGATGGCTACACCTTC.

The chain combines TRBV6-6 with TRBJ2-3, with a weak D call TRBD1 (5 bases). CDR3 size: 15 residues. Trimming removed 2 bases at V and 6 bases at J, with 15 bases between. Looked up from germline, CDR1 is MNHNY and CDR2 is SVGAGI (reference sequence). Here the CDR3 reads CASSYGAPGGDTQYF. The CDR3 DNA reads TGTGCCAGCAGTTACGGGGCCCCCGGTGGGGATACGCAGTATTTT.

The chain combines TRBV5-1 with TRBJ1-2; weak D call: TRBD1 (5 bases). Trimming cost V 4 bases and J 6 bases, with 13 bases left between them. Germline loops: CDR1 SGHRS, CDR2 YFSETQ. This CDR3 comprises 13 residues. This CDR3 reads CASSLQGLDGYTF. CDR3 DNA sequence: TGCGCCAGCAGCCTTCAGGGATTGGATGGCTACACCTTC.

CDR3 bases: TGTGCCAGCAGGGTTACCGGGACAATGAACACTGAAGCTTTCTTT. Protein sequence: CASRVTGTMNTEAFF. The V and J genes are TRBV5-4 and TRBJ1-1, with D possibly being TRBD1 (6 bases). CDR3 length equals 15 residues. CDR1 and CDR2 (germline): SGHNT, YYREEE (reference sequence). Deletions cut 5 bases from V and 0 bases from J, with 14 bases between. Full variable domain (rest looked up from reference TRBV5-4 and TRBJ1-1): ETGVTQSPTHLIKTRGQQVTLRCSSQSGHNTVSWYQQALGQGPQFIFQYYREEENGRGNFPPRFSGLQFPNYSSELNVNALELDDSALYLCASRVTGTMNTEAFFGQGTRLTVV.

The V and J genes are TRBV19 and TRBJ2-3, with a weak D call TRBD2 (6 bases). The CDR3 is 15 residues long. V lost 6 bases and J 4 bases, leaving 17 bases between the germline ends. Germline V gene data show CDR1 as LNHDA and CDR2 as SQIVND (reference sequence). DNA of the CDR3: TGTGCCAGTAGCAGCTTGGGGGGTATCCCAGATACGCAGTATTTT. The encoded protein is CASSSLGGIPDTQYF. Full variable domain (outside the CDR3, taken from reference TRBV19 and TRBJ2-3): DGGITQSPKYLFRKEGQNVTLSCEQNLNHDAMYWYRQDPGQGLRLIYYSQIVNDFQKGDIAEGYSVSREKKESFPLTVTSAQKNPTAFYLCASSSLGGIPDTQYFGPGTRLTVL.

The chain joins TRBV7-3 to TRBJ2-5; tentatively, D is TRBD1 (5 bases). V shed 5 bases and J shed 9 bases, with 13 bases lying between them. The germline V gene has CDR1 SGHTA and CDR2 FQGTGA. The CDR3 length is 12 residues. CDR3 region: CASSPRAGPQYF. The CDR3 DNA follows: TGTGCCAGCAGCCCTAGGGCAGGGCCCCAGTACTTC.

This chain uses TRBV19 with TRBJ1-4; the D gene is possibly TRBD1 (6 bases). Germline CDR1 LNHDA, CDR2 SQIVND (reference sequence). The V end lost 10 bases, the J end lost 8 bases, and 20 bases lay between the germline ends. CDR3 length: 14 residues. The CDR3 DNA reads TGTGCCACCGCGGGGGCCCCGGTCGGCGAAAAACTGTTTTTT. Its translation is CATAGAPVGEKLFF.

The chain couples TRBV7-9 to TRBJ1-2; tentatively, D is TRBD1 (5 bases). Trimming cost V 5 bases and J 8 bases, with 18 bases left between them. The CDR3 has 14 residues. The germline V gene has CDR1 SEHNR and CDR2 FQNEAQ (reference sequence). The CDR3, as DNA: TGTGCCAGCAGCCACCCGGCGGGGGTCGGCGGCTACACCTTC. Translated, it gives CASSHPAGVGGYTF.

CDR3: CASSPPSPDGYTF. CDR3 DNA: TGTGCCAGCTCACCACCGAGCCCAGATGGCTACACCTTC. The chain links TRBV18 to TRBJ1-2, with D unclear. Trimming left V 0 bases short and J 6 bases short, with 8 bases between. Germline loops: CDR1 KGHSH, CDR2 LQKENI. The CDR3 totals 13 residues. The full variable domain, with the rest looked up from reference TRBV18 and TRBJ1-2, is NAGVMQNPRHLVRRRGQEARLRCSPMKGHSHVYWYRQLPEEGLKFMVYLQKENIIDESGMPKERFSAEFPKEGPSILRIQQVVRGDSAAYFCASSPPSPDGYTFGSGTRLTVV.

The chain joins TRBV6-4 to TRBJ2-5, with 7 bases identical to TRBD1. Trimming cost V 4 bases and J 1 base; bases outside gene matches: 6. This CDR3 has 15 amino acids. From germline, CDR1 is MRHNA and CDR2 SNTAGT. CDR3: CASSAIQGSQETQYF. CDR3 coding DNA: TGTGCCAGCAGTGCCATACAGGGGTCCCAAGAGACCCAGTACTTC.

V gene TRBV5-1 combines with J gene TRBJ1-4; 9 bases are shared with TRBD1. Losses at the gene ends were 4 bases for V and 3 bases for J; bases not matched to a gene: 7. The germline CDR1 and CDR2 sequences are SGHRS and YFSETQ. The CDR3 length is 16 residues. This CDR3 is CASSATGGEPNEKLFF. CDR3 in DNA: TGCGCCAGCAGCGCGACAGGGGGGGAACCTAATGAAAAACTGTTTTTT.

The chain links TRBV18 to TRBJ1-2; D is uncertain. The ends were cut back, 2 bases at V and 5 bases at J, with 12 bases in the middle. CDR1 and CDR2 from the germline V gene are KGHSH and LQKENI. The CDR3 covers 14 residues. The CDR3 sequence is CASSPGENFYGYTF. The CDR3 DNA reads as TGTGCCAGCTCACCAGGAGAGAACTTTTATGGCTACACCTTC. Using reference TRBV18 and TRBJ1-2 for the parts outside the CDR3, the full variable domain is NAGVMQNPRHLVRRRGQEARLRCSPMKGHSHVYWYRQLPEEGLKFMVYLQKENIIDESGMPKERFSAEFPKEGPSILRIQQVVRGDSAAYFCASSPGENFYGYTFGSGTRLTVV.

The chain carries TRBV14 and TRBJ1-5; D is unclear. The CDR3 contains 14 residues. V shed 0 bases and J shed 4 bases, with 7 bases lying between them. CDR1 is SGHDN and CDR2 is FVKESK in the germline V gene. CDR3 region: CASSQEGRNQPQHF. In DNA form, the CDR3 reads TGTGCCAGCAGCCAAGAGGGCAGAAATCAGCCCCAGCATTTT.

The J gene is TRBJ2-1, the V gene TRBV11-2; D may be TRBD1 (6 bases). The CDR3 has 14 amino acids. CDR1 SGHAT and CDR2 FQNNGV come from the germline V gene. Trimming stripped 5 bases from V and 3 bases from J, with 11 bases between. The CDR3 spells CASSENRVYNEQFF. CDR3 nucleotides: TGTGCCAGCAGCGAGAACAGGGTCTACAATGAGCAGTTCTTC.

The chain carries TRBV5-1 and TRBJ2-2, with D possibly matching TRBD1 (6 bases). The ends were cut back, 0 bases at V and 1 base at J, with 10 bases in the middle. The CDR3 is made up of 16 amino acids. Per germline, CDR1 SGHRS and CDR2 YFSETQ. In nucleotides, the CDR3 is TGCGCCAGCAGCTTGGCCCGGACAGTGAACACCGGGGAGCTGTTTTTT. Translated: CASSLARTVNTGELFF.

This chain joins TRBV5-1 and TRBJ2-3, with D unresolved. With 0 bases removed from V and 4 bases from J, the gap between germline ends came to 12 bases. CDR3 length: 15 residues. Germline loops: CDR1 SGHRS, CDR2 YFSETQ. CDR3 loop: CASSLALVSADTQYF. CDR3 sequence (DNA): TGCGCCAGCAGCTTGGCCCTAGTAAGTGCAGATACGCAGTATTTT.

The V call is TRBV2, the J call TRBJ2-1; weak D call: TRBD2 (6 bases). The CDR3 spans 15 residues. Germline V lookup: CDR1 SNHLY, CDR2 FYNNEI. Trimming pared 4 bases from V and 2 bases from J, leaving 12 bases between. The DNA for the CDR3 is TGTGCCAGCAGTGCCGAGCGGGCTACCTACAATGAGCAGTTCTTC. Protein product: CASSAERATYNEQFF. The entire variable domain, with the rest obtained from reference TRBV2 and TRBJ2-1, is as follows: EPEVTQTPSHQVTQMGQEVILRCVPISNHLYFYWYRQILGQKVEFLVSFYNNEISEKSEIFDDQFSVERPDGSNFTLKIRSTKLEDSAMYFCASSAERATYNEQFFGPGTRLTVL.

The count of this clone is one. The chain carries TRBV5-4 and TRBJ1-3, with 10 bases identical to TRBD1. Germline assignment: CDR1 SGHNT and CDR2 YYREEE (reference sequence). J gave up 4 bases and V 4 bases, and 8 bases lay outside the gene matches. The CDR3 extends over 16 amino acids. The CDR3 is CASSRPGTGAGNTIYF. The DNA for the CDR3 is TGTGCCAGCAGCCGTCCCGGGACAGGGGCCGGAAACACCATATATTTT.

CDR3 DNA: TGTGCCAGTAGTATCCTCTTGGGGGGAGATACGCAGTATTTT. Protein sequence: CASSILLGGDTQYF. This chain uses TRBV19 with TRBJ2-3; possible D gene TRBD2, 6 bases. CDR3 length: 14 amino acids. Germline CDR1 reads LNHDA; CDR2 reads SQIVND (reference sequence). V was cut by 3 bases and J by 5 bases, with 12 bases left in between.

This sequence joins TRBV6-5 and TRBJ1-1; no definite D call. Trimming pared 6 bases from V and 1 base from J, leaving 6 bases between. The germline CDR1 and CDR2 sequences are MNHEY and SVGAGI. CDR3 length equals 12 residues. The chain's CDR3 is CASRHKNTEAFF. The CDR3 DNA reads TGTGCCAGCAGACACAAGAACACTGAAGCTTTCTTT.

The CDR3 loop reads CASSSDRANGETQYF. The CDR3 coding sequence is TGTGCCAGCAGCTCAGATCGGGCCAACGGGGAGACCCAGTACTTC. The chain joins TRBV7-9 to TRBJ2-5; D call uncertain. Trimming removed 4 bases at V and 5 bases at J, with 17 bases between. In germline, CDR1 is SEHNR, CDR2 FQNEAQ (reference sequence). The CDR3 consists of 15 residues.

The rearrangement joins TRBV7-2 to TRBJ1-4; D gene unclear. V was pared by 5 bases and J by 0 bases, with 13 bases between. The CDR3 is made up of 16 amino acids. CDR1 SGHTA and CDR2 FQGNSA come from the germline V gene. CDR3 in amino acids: CASSRERIATNEKLFF. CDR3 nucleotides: TGTGCCAGCAGCCGCGAGAGGATTGCAACTAATGAAAAACTGTTTTTT. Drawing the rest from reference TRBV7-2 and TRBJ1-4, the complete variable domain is GAGVSQSPSNKVTEKGKDVELRCDPISGHTALYWYRQSLGQGLEFLIYFQGNSAPDKSGLPSDRFSAERTGGSVSTLTIQRTQQEDSAVYLCASSRERIATNEKLFFGSGTQLSVL.

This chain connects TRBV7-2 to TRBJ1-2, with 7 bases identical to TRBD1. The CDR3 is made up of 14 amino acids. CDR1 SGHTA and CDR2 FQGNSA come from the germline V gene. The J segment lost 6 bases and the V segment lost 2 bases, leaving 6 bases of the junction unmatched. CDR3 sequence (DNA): TGTGCCAGCAGCTTAATCCCGACAGGGCATGGCTACACCTTC. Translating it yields CASSLIPTGHGYTF.

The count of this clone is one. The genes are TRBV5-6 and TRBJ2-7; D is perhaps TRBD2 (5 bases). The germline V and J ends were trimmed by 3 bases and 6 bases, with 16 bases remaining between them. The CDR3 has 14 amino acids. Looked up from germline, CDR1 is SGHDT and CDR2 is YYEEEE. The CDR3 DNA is TGTGCCAGCAGCTCGGTCGGGAAGGGCCCCGAGCAGTACTTC. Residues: CASSSVGKGPEQYF.

CDR3 protein: CASSDLIAGGPHEQFF. CDR3 DNA: TGTGCCAGCAGTGATCTTATAGCGGGAGGGCCGCATGAGCAGTTCTTC. The gene calls are TRBV6-1 and TRBJ2-1; 11 bases are a match to TRBD2. In germline, CDR1 is MNHNS, CDR2 SASEGT. The CDR3 totals 16 residues. V lost 3 bases, J lost 8 bases, and 9 bases stayed unmatched.